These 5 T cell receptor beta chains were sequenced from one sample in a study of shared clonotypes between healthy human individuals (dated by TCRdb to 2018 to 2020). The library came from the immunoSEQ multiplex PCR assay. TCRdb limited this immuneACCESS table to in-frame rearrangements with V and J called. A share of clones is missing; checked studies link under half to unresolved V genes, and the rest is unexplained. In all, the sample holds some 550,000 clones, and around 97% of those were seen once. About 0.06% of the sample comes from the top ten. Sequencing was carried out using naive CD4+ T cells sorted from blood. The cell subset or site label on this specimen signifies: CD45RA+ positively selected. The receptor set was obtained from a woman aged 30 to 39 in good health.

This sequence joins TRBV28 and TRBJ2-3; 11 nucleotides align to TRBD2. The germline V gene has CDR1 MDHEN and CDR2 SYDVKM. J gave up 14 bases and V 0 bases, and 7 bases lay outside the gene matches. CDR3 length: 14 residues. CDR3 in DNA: TGTGCCAGCAGTTTATGGCCTACTAGCGGGAGTGCGTATTTT. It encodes CASSLWPTSGSAYF.

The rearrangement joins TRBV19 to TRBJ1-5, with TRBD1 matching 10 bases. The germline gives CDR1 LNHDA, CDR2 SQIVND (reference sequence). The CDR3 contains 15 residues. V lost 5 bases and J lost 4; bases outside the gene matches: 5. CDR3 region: CASSQDRGDNQPQHF. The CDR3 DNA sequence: TGTGCCAGTAGTCAGGACAGGGGGGATAATCAGCCCCAGCATTTT.

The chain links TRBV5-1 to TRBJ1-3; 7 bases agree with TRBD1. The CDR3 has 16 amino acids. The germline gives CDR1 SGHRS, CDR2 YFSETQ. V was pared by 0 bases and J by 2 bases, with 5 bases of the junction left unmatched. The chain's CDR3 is CASSLARGPTGNTIYF. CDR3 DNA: TGCGCCAGCAGCTTGGCAAGGGGGCCCACTGGAAACACCATATATTTT. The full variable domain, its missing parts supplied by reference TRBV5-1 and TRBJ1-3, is KAGVTQTPRYLIKTRGQQVTLSCSPISGHRSVSWYQQTPGQGLQFLFEYFSETQRNKGNFPGRFSGRQFSNSRSEMNVSTLELGDSALYLCASSLARGPTGNTIYFGEGSWLTVV.

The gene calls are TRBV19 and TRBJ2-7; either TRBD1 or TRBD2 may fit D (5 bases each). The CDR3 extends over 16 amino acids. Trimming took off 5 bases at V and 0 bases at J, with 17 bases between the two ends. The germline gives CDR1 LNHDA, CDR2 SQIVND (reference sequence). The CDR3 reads CASSRTGTVSSYEQYF. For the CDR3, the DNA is TGTGCCAGTAGTCGGACCGGGACGGTGAGCTCCTACGAGCAGTACTTC.

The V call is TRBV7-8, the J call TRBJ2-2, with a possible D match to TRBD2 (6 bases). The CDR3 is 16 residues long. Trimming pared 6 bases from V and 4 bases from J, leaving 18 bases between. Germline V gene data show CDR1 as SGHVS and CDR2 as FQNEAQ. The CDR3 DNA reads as TGTGCCAGCAGGACAAAGCAACCGGGACTCACCGGGGAGCTGTTTTTT. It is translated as CASRTKQPGLTGELFF.